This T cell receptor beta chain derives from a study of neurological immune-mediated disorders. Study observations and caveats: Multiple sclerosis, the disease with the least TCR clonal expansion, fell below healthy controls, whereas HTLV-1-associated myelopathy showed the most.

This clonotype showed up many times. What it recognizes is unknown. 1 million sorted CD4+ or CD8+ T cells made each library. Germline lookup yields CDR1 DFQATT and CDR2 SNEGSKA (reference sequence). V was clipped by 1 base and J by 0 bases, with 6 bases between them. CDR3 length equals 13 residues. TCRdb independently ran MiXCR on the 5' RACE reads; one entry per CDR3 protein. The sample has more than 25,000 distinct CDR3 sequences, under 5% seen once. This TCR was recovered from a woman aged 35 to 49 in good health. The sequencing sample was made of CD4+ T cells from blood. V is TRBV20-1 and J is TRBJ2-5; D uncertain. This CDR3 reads CSARVTYQETQYF. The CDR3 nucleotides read TGCAGTGCTAGAGTTACGTACCAAGAGACCCAGTACTTC.